The 17 T cell receptor beta chains below come from one sample, sequenced in a study of blood T cell repertoires in COVID-19. Measured with immunoSEQ multiplex PCR; TCRdb has only the in-frame clones, and not every one. This table holds just over 300,000 clones, approximately 85% found once. The sequencing input was PBMCs or T cells enriched from blood (not recorded which). Every receptor here comes from a man younger than 45 who had recovered from COVID-19.

This sequence joins TRBV7-2 and TRBJ1-3; 7 bases map to TRBD1. The CDR3 consists of 17 residues. Germline V gene lookup returns CDR1 SGHTA and CDR2 FQGNSA. V gave up 5 bases and J gave up 4 bases; unmatched junction bases: 14. DNA for the CDR3: TGTGCCAGCAGCCGCCAGGGAGGACAGGTTACCGGAAACACCATATATTTT. Its protein is CASSRQGGQVTGNTIYF.

This chain links TRBV6-6 with TRBJ2-7; TRBD2 agrees at 9 bases. The length of the CDR3 is 16 residues. Germline V CDR1 and CDR2: MNHNY, SVGAGI (reference sequence). V was pared by 6 bases and J by 11 bases, with 20 bases of the junction left unmatched. This CDR3 reads CASSSPTPAGGRREYF. The CDR3 DNA is TGTGCCAGCAGCTCTCCCACCCCAGCGGGGGGCCGTCGGGAGTACTTC.

The chain is built from TRBV7-2 and TRBJ2-7; 8 bases agree with TRBD1. With V trimmed by 3 bases and J by 3 bases, 1 base remained unmatched. The CDR3 sequence is 13 residues long. CDR1 is SGHTA, CDR2 FQGNSA, per germline. This CDR3 reads CASSLGQDYEQYF. The CDR3 bases are TGTGCCAGCAGCTTGGGACAGGACTACGAGCAGTACTTC.

The V call is TRBV2, the J call TRBJ1-2, with 10 nucleotides matching TRBD1. V lost 7 bases and J lost 7; bases outside the gene matches: 15. Per germline, CDR1 SNHLY and CDR2 FYNNEI. This CDR3 is built from 16 residues. The CDR3 sequence is CASILLPGQGIIGYTF. The DNA of the CDR3 is TGTGCCAGCATACTCCTTCCGGGACAGGGGATCATTGGCTACACCTTC.

This clone was picked up one time. The chain combines TRBV7-8 with TRBJ2-1; a weak D match, TRBD2 (5 bases). The CDR3 spans 16 residues. Trimming took 2 bases from V and 6 from J, leaving 17 bases between them. The germline gives CDR1 SGHVS, CDR2 FQNEAQ. In DNA, the CDR3 is TGTGCCAGCAGCTTAACAGCCACTAGAGACTTCAATGAGCAGTTCTTC. Translation gives CASSLTATRDFNEQFF.

The gene calls are TRBV7-6 and TRBJ1-2, with a tentative D call TRBD1 (5 bases). This CDR3 spans 16 amino acids. Trimming took 1 base from V and 4 from J, leaving 16 bases between them. Germline V gene sequence: CDR1 SGHVS, CDR2 FNYEAQ. CDR3 region: CASSLGSHGRVYGYTF. DNA of the CDR3: TGTGCCAGCAGCTTAGGCTCCCATGGCAGGGTCTATGGCTACACCTTC.

This clone was seen only once. This rearrangement joins TRBV2 to TRBJ2-2, with TRBD2 matching over 12 bases. From germline, CDR1 is SNHLY and CDR2 FYNNEI. The ends lost 6 bases at V and 4 bases at J; junction bases unmatched: 3. CDR3 size: 15 residues. DNA of the CDR3: TGTGCCAGCAGAGGGGGACTAGCGGGCACCGGGGAGCTGTTTTTT. It translates to CASRGGLAGTGELFF.

V usage is TRBV19 and J usage is TRBJ1-2; D might be TRBD1 (6 bases). Germline lookup yields CDR1 LNHDA and CDR2 SQIVND (reference sequence). V lost 5 bases and J 8 bases, leaving 21 bases between the germline ends. There are 15 residues in the CDR3. The CDR3 DNA follows: TGTGCCAGTAGTCCATCCCCGGGGCAACAGGGAGGCTACACCTTC. Residues: CASSPSPGQQGGYTF.

The chain combines TRBV6-5 with TRBJ2-2, with a weak D call TRBD2 (5 bases). Germline CDR1 reads MNHEY; CDR2 reads SVGAGI. This CDR3 is built from 13 residues. V shed 9 bases and J shed 6 bases, with 14 bases lying between them. CDR3 protein: CASGGFRAGELFF. The DNA of the CDR3 is TGTGCCAGTGGCGGGTTCCGGGCCGGGGAGCTGTTTTTT.

This clone appeared a few times. V usage is TRBV15 and J usage is TRBJ1-4; D not resolved. This CDR3 spans 15 amino acids. Trimming stripped 6 bases from V and 0 bases from J, with 11 bases between. Per germline, CDR1 LNHNV and CDR2 YYDKDF (reference sequence). The CDR3 nucleotides are TGTGCCACCAGATCGCCGGGAGCAACTAATGAAAAACTGTTTTTT. This gives the protein CATRSPGATNEKLFF.

The rearrangement uses TRBV5-1 and TRBJ2-7; D possibly corresponds to TRBD1 (7 bases). This CDR3 has 14 residues. The V gene lost 3 bases and the J gene lost 0 bases, with 10 bases spanning the gap. Germline V lookup: CDR1 SGHRS, CDR2 YFSETQ. Here the CDR3 DNA reads TGCGCCAGCAGCTCCCAGGGGGGCTCCTACGAGCAGTACTTC. Its protein product is CASSSQGGSYEQYF.

This clone was counted only a few times. The genes are TRBV7-2 and TRBJ1-5, with D possibly TRBD1 on 5 matching bases. Deletions cut 3 bases from V and 6 bases from J, with 12 bases between. The CDR3 is 14 amino acids. Germline V lookup: CDR1 SGHTA, CDR2 FQGNSA. CDR3 in amino acids: CASSFLQGGQPQHF. The CDR3 region has the DNA TGTGCCAGCAGCTTCCTCCAGGGCGGTCAGCCCCAGCATTTT.

DNA for the CDR3: TGTGCCAGCTCCCTTCGACAGGGGGCAAGTTTTAACACTGAAGCTTTCTTT. Protein product: CASSLRQGASFNTEAFF. The rearrangement links TRBV18 to TRBJ1-1; 10 bases are shared with TRBD1. Trimming cost V 6 bases and J 2 bases; bases outside gene matches: 12. The CDR3 covers 17 residues. CDR1 and CDR2 (germline): KGHSH, LQKENI.

The V and J genes are TRBV7-9 and TRBJ1-3; D is unresolved. Germline values: CDR1 SEHNR, CDR2 FQNEAQ (reference sequence). The CDR3 spans 14 residues. V lost 5 bases, J lost 0 bases, and 8 bases lay in between. In DNA form, the CDR3 reads TGTGCCAGCAGCCCCCGAGACTCTGGAAACACCATATATTTT. It specifies CASSPRDSGNTIYF.

The chain joins TRBV2 to TRBJ1-5; D not resolved. This CDR3 comprises 14 residues. In germline, CDR1 is SNHLY, CDR2 FYNNEI. V gave up 3 bases and J gave up 2 bases, with 8 bases separating them. The DNA for the CDR3 is TGTGCCAGCAGTGAGGTATCGGGCAATCAGCCCCAGCATTTT. This translates into CASSEVSGNQPQHF.

V and J are TRBV27 and TRBJ1-2; the D is unclear. Germline V gives CDR1 MNHEY, CDR2 SMNVEV (reference sequence). Trimming took 0 bases from V and 1 from J, leaving 6 bases between them. The CDR3 sequence is 14 residues long. DNA for the CDR3: TGTGCCAGCAGTTTATCGAGAGTTAACTATGGCTACACCTTC. Translated: CASSLSRVNYGYTF.

The chain has TRBV3-1 (or the pseudogene TRBV3-2) and TRBJ2-7, with 9 nucleotides matching TRBD2. V was pared by 3 bases and J by 7 bases, with 13 bases of the junction left unmatched. This CDR3 has 16 amino acids. CDR1 LGHDT and CDR2 YNNKEL come from the germline V gene (reference sequence). Here the CDR3 DNA reads TGTGCCAGCAGCCAGGTAGCGGGGGTTACCTTCGGGGAGCAGTACTTC. It specifies CASSQVAGVTFGEQYF.